This T cell receptor (beta chain) was documented in a study of spatial heterogeneity in lung cancer. Turning to the study itself: At a median of about 22 months after resection, follow-up PBMC samples were sequenced when available.

This clonotype was picked up a small number of times. In TCRdb, the 5' RACE reads were re-called with MiXCR into one record per CDR3 protein. The data hold fewer than 50,000 distinct CDR3 sequences, with over 9.5% observed a single time. Germline loops: CDR1 LNHDA, CDR2 SQIVND (reference sequence). The CDR3 totals 15 residues. J lost 0 bases, V lost 7 bases, and 5 bases had no gene match. Time point indicated: blood at routine non-recurrence follow-up after resection. The authors sequenced whole RNA from tumor, nontumor lung or frozen PBMC without sorting. The sequences come from PBMCs, collected at follow-up. The J gene is TRBJ2-2, the V gene TRBV19, with TRBD1 matching 7 bases. This clonotype originated in a female donor with early-stage non-small cell lung cancer. The CDR3 nucleotides are TGTGCCAGTACCCAGGGACAGCCGAACACCGGGGAGCTGTTTTTT. Translated, it gives CASTQGQPNTGELFF.